This note documents a single TCR beta chain sequence. This sample stems from a study of blood T cell repertoires in COVID-19. Study-level information: The cDNA or gDNA used as material had been derived from T cells, B-cell-depleted T cells, or PBMCs.

Germline CDR1 reads LGHNA; CDR2 reads YNFKEQ. Trimming removed 2 bases from V and 4 bases from J; junction bases left unmatched: 3. The CDR3 has 15 amino acids. Methods used by the authors: Amplification from reference gene primers served as the basis for estimated nucleated cell counts. TCRdb's table, derived via immunoSEQ multiplex PCR, lists solely in-frame clones and lacks some. V, J and clone size reflect that table, while D and trimming were determined from the DNA. Among 100,000 to 150,000 clones listed, under 80% were seen once. This clonotype originated in a man aged 50-60 years with acute or convalescent COVID-19. The sequenced material came from peripheral blood. The rearrangement joins TRBV4-2 to TRBJ1-4, with 8 bases fitting TRBD1. The CDR3 DNA sequence: TGTGCCAGCAGCCAACAGGGGGCAGTTAATGAAAAACTGTTTTTT. This sequence encodes CASSQQGAVNEKLFF.